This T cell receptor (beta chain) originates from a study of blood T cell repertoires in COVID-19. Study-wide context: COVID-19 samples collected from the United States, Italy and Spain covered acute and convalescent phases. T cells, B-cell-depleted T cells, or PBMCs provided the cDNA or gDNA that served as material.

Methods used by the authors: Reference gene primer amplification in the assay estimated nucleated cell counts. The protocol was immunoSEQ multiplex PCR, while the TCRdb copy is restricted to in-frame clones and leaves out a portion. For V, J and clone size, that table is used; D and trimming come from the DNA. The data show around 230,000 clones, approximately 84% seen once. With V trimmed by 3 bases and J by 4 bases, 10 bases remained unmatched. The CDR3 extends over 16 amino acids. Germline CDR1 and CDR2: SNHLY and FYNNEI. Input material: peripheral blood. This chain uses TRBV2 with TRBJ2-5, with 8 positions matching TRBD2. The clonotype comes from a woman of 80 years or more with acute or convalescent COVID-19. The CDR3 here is CASSDVSGGGLETQYF. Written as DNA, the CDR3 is TGTGCCAGCAGTGACGTGAGCGGGGGAGGATTAGAGACCCAGTACTTC. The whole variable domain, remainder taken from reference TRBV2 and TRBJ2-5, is EPEVTQTPSHQVTQMGQEVILRCVPISNHLYFYWYRQILGQKVEFLVSFYNNEISEKSEIFDDQFSVERPDGSNFTLKIRSTKLEDSAMYFCASSDVSGGGLETQYFGPGTRLLVL.